The T cell receptor (beta chain) under discussion was sequenced for a study of T cell responses to AZD1222 COVID-19 vaccine. Findings and limits, study-wide: The donor cohort was predominantly white British with a female majority, and clonal diversity may have been underestimated. Researchers report vaccine-associated CD4 TCRs spanning spike, with dominance at 160-218 and 743-854. None of the repertoires were sampled until the peak T cell response had passed.

Germline V gene data show CDR1 as SGHTA and CDR2 as FQGNSA. The V end lost 0 bases, the J end lost 3 bases, and 6 bases lay between the germline ends. This CDR3 contains 13 residues. In regard to this clone: The antigen is undetermined.

Clones were read by immunoSEQ multiplex PCR, and TCRdb kept only the in-frame ones, dropping some. The sample yields 180,000 or so clones, around 90% seen once. The sequence was collected from an adult who received the AZD1222 COVID-19 vaccine. Sequencing used peripheral blood, obtained 28 days after the second AZD1222 dose. V is TRBV7-2 and J is TRBJ2-7; D unclear. The CDR3 sequence: CASSLADLYEQYF. Written as DNA, the CDR3 is TGTGCCAGCAGCTTAGCGGACCTCTACGAGCAGTACTTC.